The rows below give T cell receptor beta chains drawn from one sample of a study of T cell repertoires in cytomegalovirus infection. TCRdb processed the reads anew with MiXCR; each CDR3 protein has one entry. Here the sample spans some 600,000 distinct CDR3 sequences, approximately 25% being singletons. Sample: CD8+ T cells from PBMCs. Receptor source: a human donor in good health (CMV status not recorded). Some clones in this sample may be carry-over from other donors' samples. Both conserved end residues are trimmed from each CDR3.

>TRBV10-1|TRBJ2-7
ASSDGLAGIYEQY
>TRBV10-3|TRBJ1-5
ATRGEDGNQPQH
>TRBV28|TRBJ2-5
ASSSPVTQETQY
>TRBV6-6|TRBJ1-1
ASSYSAAMNTEAF
>TRBV4-3|TRBJ2-1
ASSPGLAGGRSSYNEQF
>TRBV7-6|TRBJ1-1
ASSLEKNTEAI
>TRBV6-2/TRBV6-3|TRBJ1-2
ASSSGRVYGYT
>TRBV7-2|TRBJ1-1
ASSLGRGAEAF
>TRBV7-9|TRBJ1-1
ATWGTPPF
>TRBV28|TRBJ1-1
ASRWGSEGTEAF
>TRBV29-1|TRBJ2-6
SVRDRDLDSGANVLT
>TRBV5-1|TRBJ1-6
ASSPGQGDSPLH
>TRBV9|TRBJ2-1
ASSGGLRHNEQF
>TRBV4-3|TRBJ2-1
ASSQVTGGYNEQF
>TRBV27|TRBJ1-6
ASRRQGDRSNSPLH
>TRBV7-9|TRBJ1-1
ASSLGQPEAF
>TRBV2|TRBJ2-3
ASSEALTGDTQY
>TRBV20-1|TRBJ2-3
SANAPKRGGDTQY
>TRBV3-1|TRBJ2-1
ASSPPELAESYNEQF
>TRBV6-2/TRBV6-3|TRBJ2-5
ASSPLDYDSNQETQY
>TRBV28|TRBJ1-3
ASSLRQGASGNTIY
>TRBV4-3|TRBJ1-3
ASSQDSRSGNTIY
>TRBV7-9|TRBJ2-1
ASRGTGGGF
>TRBV29-1|TRBJ2-1
SVPLGNEQF
>TRBV12-3/TRBV12-4|TRBJ2-2
ATVGTSNTGELF
>TRBV19|TRBJ2-2
ATAFVAGELF
>TRBV6-6|TRBJ1-6
ASTDPGQWNSPLH
>TRBV24-1|TRBJ2-3
ATSDRTSRSTDTQY
>TRBV29-1|TRBJ2-6
SVVNRATSGANVLT
>TRBV7-2|TRBJ2-1
ASSPLGGVYNEQF
>TRBV7-9|TRBJ2-1
ASSLVQGGRNEQF
>TRBV6-5|TRBJ2-5
ASRSGLAERLSQY
>TRBV7-2|TRBJ1-1
ASSRGRVGNTEAF
>TRBV6-6|TRBJ1-1
ASSYPARWAF
>TRBV24-1|TRBJ2-3
ATSDLGTGSRTDTQY
>TRBV14|TRBJ2-3
ASSQVGGAVGTDTQY
>TRBV7-6|TRBJ2-7
VSSTRRDRAHEQY
>TRBV12-3/TRBV12-4|TRBJ2-2
ASTLTPGITGELF
>TRBV7-6|TRBJ2-7
ASRQHGLIR
>TRBV12-3/TRBV12-4|TRBJ2-3
ASSPWALGITTDTQY
>TRBV27|TRBJ2-2
ASTASLNTGELF
>TRBV27|TRBJ2-1
ASSLSVPGGPNEQF
>TRBV19|TRBJ1-6
ASSITAGGNSPLH
>TRBV24-1|TRBJ1-4
ATSDLTATNEKLF
>TRBV27|TRBJ1-5
ANGTAQSWPQH
>TRBV2|TRBJ2-1
ASLGGFNEQF
>TRBV28|TRBJ2-5
ASSLLSHQETQY
>TRBV10-3|TRBJ1-1
AISSLAGQQNTEAF
>TRBV12-3/TRBV12-4|TRBJ2-1
ASSLRVWDSLNEQF
>TRBV28|TRBJ2-2
ASSSLELAGTGELF
>TRBV19|TRBJ2-1
ASGASGRNEQF
>TRBV10-3|TRBJ2-7
AISVLRRGPTYEQY
>TRBV20-1|TRBJ1-1
SAAPGAVMNTEAF